This T cell receptor (beta chain) derives from a study of T-cell reconstitution after alpha-beta-depleted transplantation in children. The CDR3 extends over 16 amino acids. The germline V and J ends were trimmed by 5 bases and 3 bases, with 19 bases remaining between them. Unique molecular identifiers were incorporated when the TCRbeta library was constructed. TCRdb re-derived calls from the PCR reads in MiXCR, one entry per CDR3 protein. The table records about 360,000 distinct CDR3 sequences, 13% of them present only once. This specimen was PBMCs, taken from the stem cell graft. The sequence derives from a human donor who donated a stem cell graft to a child with Fanconi anemia. The V and J genes are TRBV12-3 or TRBV12-4 and TRBJ1-1; the D gene is possibly TRBD1 (5 bases). The chain's CDR3 is CASSPHAGGGHTEAFF. CDR3 DNA sequence: TGTGCCAGCAGTCCGCATGCTGGGGGTGGGCACACTGAAGCTTTCTTT.